This T cell receptor beta chain was captured in a study of T-cell reconstitution after alpha-beta-depleted transplantation in children. Preparing the TCRbeta library involved the use of unique molecular identifiers. TCRdb called the PCR reads again in MiXCR, with one record for every CDR3 protein. The sample records approximately 490,000 distinct CDR3 sequences, 10% to 13% being singletons. The ends lost 5 bases at V and 2 bases at J; junction bases unmatched: 6. Germline CDR1 MNHEY, CDR2 SMNVEV (reference sequence). The CDR3 spans 14 residues. The genes are TRBV27 and TRBJ2-7; the match to TRBD1 covers 7 bases. The sequence derives from a child younger than 10 with inherited bone marrow failure, due to receive a stem cell transplant. The sequencing used PBMCs, collected before TCRalphabeta/CD19-depleted stem cell transplant. For the CDR3, the DNA is TGTGCCAGCAGTAGGGGGCTGTCCCCCTACGAGCAGTACTTC. Translation: CASSRGLSPYEQYF.